The 27 T cell receptor beta chains reported below all come from one sample, sequenced in a study of cytomegalovirus exposure and HLA in healthy donors. Primers for the PCR totalled 60 Vbeta and 13 Jbeta. Sequencing was performed with immunoSEQ multiplex PCR; in TCRdb, only in-frame clones are kept and a portion is missing. Here the sample table reports approximately 100,000 clones. What was sequenced was PBMCs. The source is a man in his fifties or sixties in good health and CMV-seronegative.

V usage is TRBV29-1 and J usage is TRBJ1-1; D not resolved. V shed 3 bases and J shed 0 bases, with 8 bases lying between them. Germline V gives CDR1 SQVTM, CDR2 ANQGSEA. This CDR3 contains 13 residues. The CDR3: CSVEGRLNTEAFF. For the CDR3, the DNA is TGCAGCGTTGAGGGCAGATTGAACACTGAAGCTTTCTTT.

The genes are TRBV5-1 and TRBJ1-4; maybe TRBD1 (6 bases). With 4 bases removed from V and 2 bases from J, the gap between germline ends came to 9 bases. This CDR3 has 14 amino acids. Germline loops: CDR1 SGHRS, CDR2 YFSETQ. CDR3 nucleotides: TGCGCCAGCAGCCAGGGGTATACTAATGAAAAACTGTTTTTT. Translation: CASSQGYTNEKLFF. The full variable domain, completed using reference TRBV5-1 and TRBJ1-4, is KAGVTQTPRYLIKTRGQQVTLSCSPISGHRSVSWYQQTPGQGLQFLFEYFSETQRNKGNFPGRFSGRQFSNSRSEMNVSTLELGDSALYLCASSQGYTNEKLFFGSGTQLSVL.

J is TRBJ1-3 and V is TRBV5-1; a possible D gene is TRBD1 (5 bases). This CDR3 has 16 residues. Germline-derived CDR1 and CDR2 are SGHRS and YFSETQ. Trimming stripped 0 bases from V and 0 bases from J, with 10 bases between. The CDR3 DNA sequence: TGCGCCAGCAGCTTGGGAGGACACCGCTCTGGAAACACCATATATTTT. The encoded protein is CASSLGGHRSGNTIYF.

The J gene is TRBJ2-7, the V gene TRBV18; 7 bases are shared with TRBD1. V lost 3 bases, J lost 6 bases, and 8 bases stayed unmatched. Germline V gives CDR1 KGHSH, CDR2 LQKENI. CDR3 length: 14 residues. The CDR3 bases are TGTGCCAGCTCACCGGAGACAGGGTTAGGCGAGCAGTACTTC. It specifies CASSPETGLGEQYF.

The chain uses TRBV7-8 and TRBJ2-7, with 8 bases identical to TRBD1. The ends lost 5 bases at V and 5 bases at J; junction bases unmatched: 14. CDR3 length equals 16 residues. CDR1 and CDR2 (germline): SGHVS, FQNEAQ. CDR3 region: CASSKGTGTGRNEQYF. The CDR3, as DNA: TGTGCCAGCAGCAAAGGGACAGGAACAGGGCGCAACGAGCAGTACTTC.

The chain has TRBV27 and TRBJ2-3; 13 bases are shared with TRBD2. The CDR3 is 16 residues long. Germline V gives CDR1 MNHEY, CDR2 SMNVEV (reference sequence). J was trimmed by 2 bases and V by 5 bases; bases with no gene match: 4. The CDR3 region is CASSPLAGGPTDTQYF. CDR3 in DNA: TGTGCCAGCAGTCCACTAGCGGGAGGGCCCACAGATACGCAGTATTTT.

On this clone: Relative to the germline gene, one junction end is altered; a read error may explain this. CDR3 sequence reads: CASSVGYVYEQFF. The CDR3 DNA reads TGTGCCAGCAGCGTAGGGTATGTCTATGAGCAGTTCTTC. The chain is built from TRBV13 and TRBJ2-1; D remains ambiguous. Germline V gene sequence: CDR1 PRHDT, CDR2 FYEKMQ (reference sequence). The CDR3 runs 13 residues.

The gene calls are TRBV5-8 and TRBJ1-5; D remains ambiguous. Trimming cost V 6 bases and J 2 bases, with 9 bases left between them. In germline, CDR1 is SGHTS, CDR2 YDEGEE. The CDR3 contains 13 residues. CDR3 in amino acids: CASTWARNQPQHF. The CDR3 nucleotides are TGTGCCAGCACCTGGGCTCGCAATCAGCCCCAGCATTTT.

Here the CDR3 DNA reads TGTGCCACCAGCAGGGGACAGGCCTTCTCCTACGAGCAGTACTTC. It is translated as CATSRGQAFSYEQYF. The rearrangement uses TRBV15 and TRBJ2-7; 8 bases map to TRBD1. With V trimmed by 3 bases and J by 0 bases, 4 bases remained unmatched. Germline lookup yields CDR1 LNHNV and CDR2 YYDKDF (reference sequence). This CDR3 is 15 amino acids long.

The chain couples TRBV5-1 to TRBJ2-5, with 8 bases that match TRBD1. The CDR3 runs 17 residues. Germline CDR1 reads SGHRS; CDR2 reads YFSETQ. After removal of 4 bases from V and 5 bases from J, the junction contained 16 bases not matched to a gene. The CDR3 DNA follows: TGCGCCAGCAGCCCCCTCGGTAGGGCAGGGGGCGCCGAGACCCAGTACTTC. Translation: CASSPLGRAGGAETQYF.

The gene calls are TRBV4-2 and TRBJ1-1, with D perhaps matching TRBD1 (5 bases). V dropped 3 bases and J dropped 1 base, with 18 bases sitting between them. CDR1 is LGHNA, CDR2 YNFKEQ, per germline. The CDR3 sequence is 17 residues long. The CDR3 DNA reads as TGTGCCAGCAGCCAGGGGTCGGGGGGAGGGGCGAACACTGAAGCTTTCTTT. Translating gives CASSQGSGGGANTEAFF.

The chain has TRBV4-2 and TRBJ1-2, with a possible D match to TRBD1 (5 bases). Germline V gene data show CDR1 as LGHNA and CDR2 as YNFKEQ. V was pared by 0 bases and J by 0 bases, with 8 bases between. This CDR3 contains 15 residues. The CDR3 sequence is CASSQEDSTNYGYTF. The CDR3 bases are TGTGCCAGCAGCCAAGAAGACAGCACTAACTATGGCTACACCTTC.

The rearrangement joins TRBV11-2 to TRBJ1-1, with D perhaps matching TRBD1 (6 bases). V was pared by 5 bases and J by 4 bases, with 8 bases between. Germline V gene lookup returns CDR1 SGHAT and CDR2 FQNNGV. CDR3 length: 12 amino acids. The CDR3 nucleotides are TGTGCCAGCAGCCCACAGGGCACTGAAGCTTTCTTT. Protein product: CASSPQGTEAFF. The entire variable domain, with the rest obtained from reference TRBV11-2 and TRBJ1-1, is as follows: EAGVAQSPRYKIIEKRQSVAFWCNPISGHATLYWYQQILGQGPKLLIQFQNNGVVDDSQLPKDRFSAERLKGVDSTLKIQPAKLEDSAVYLCASSPQGTEAFFGQGTRLTVV.

The V call is TRBV7-9, the J call TRBJ2-5; D not resolved. Trimming removed 4 bases from V and 1 base from J, with 16 bases in between. Per the germline V gene, CDR1 is SEHNR and CDR2 is FQNEAQ (reference sequence). The CDR3 length is 16 residues. DNA of the CDR3: TGTGCCAGCAGCTCCATGGTCACATTTTCCCAAGAGACCCAGTACTTC. It yields the protein CASSSMVTFSQETQYF.

The CDR3: CASSLNLGRTEAFF. The CDR3 nucleotides are TGTGCCAGCAGCCTAAACCTAGGTCGGACTGAAGCTTTCTTT. The V gene is TRBV7-9, the J gene TRBJ1-1; D is ambiguous. The CDR3 contains 14 residues. With 5 bases removed from V and 5 bases from J, the gap between germline ends came to 15 bases. Germline CDR1 reads SEHNR; CDR2 reads FQNEAQ (reference sequence).

The chain is built from TRBV28 and TRBJ2-2; tentative D call: TRBD2 (5 bases). In germline, CDR1 is MDHEN, CDR2 SYDVKM. The CDR3 contains 11 residues. V lost 8 bases to trimming and J lost 8 bases, with 9 bases between them. The CDR3 DNA is TGTGCCAGCTTTGTAGCGGGGGAGCTGTTTTTT. Protein: CASFVAGELFF.

This rearrangement joins TRBV9 to TRBJ1-4; 11 bases are shared with TRBD1. V gave up 5 bases and J gave up 0 bases; unmatched junction bases: 3. The V gene's germline CDR1 is SGDLS and CDR2 YYNGEE. This CDR3 region has 16 residues. The CDR3: CASSRTGGSTNEKLFF. The CDR3 DNA sequence: TGTGCCAGCAGTCGGACAGGGGGCTCAACTAATGAAAAACTGTTTTTT.

The chain has TRBV19 and TRBJ1-6, with D tentatively TRBD1 (6 bases). This CDR3 spans 14 amino acids. Looked up from germline, CDR1 is LNHDA and CDR2 is SQIVND (reference sequence). V was pared by 6 bases and J by 9 bases, with 15 bases between. CDR3 residues: CASSRTDSISPLHF. As DNA, the CDR3 is TGTGCCAGTAGCCGGACAGATTCAATTTCACCCCTCCACTTT.

The chain couples TRBV7-6 to TRBJ1-5, with D tentatively TRBD1 (5 bases). V lost 5 bases, J lost 1 base, and 15 bases lay in between. CDR1 SGHVS and CDR2 FNYEAQ come from the germline V gene. The length of the CDR3 is 16 residues. The CDR3 bases are TGTGCCAGCAGCCCTGGACACAGCACAAGCAATCAGCCCCAGCATTTT. Its translation is CASSPGHSTSNQPQHF. Variable domain in full (rest from reference TRBV7-6 and TRBJ1-5): GAGVSQSPRYKVTKRGQDVALRCDPISGHVSLYWYRQALGQGPEFLTYFNYEAQQDKSGLPNDRFSAERPEGSISTLTIQRTEQRDSAMYRCASSPGHSTSNQPQHFGDGTRLSIL.

The chain recombines TRBV11-3 with TRBJ2-7; TRBD2 matches at 7 bases. Trimming removed 5 bases from V and 6 bases from J; junction bases left unmatched: 4. This CDR3 is 12 amino acids long. From germline, CDR1 is SGHNT and CDR2 YENEEA. This CDR3 is CASSPQRGEQYF. CDR3 DNA: TGTGCCAGCAGCCCTCAGCGGGGCGAGCAGTACTTC. The full variable domain, in which reference TRBV11-3 and TRBJ2-7 provide the parts outside the CDR3, is EAGVVQSPRYKIIEKKQPVAFWCNPISGHNTLYWYLQNLGQGPELLIRYENEEAVDDSQLPKDRFSAERLKGVDSTLKIQPAELGDSAVYLCASSPQRGEQYFGPGTRLTVT.

The chain joins TRBV29-1 to TRBJ2-1, with TRBD1 matching over 8 bases. The CDR3 spans 12 residues. Germline V gene lookup returns CDR1 SQVTM and CDR2 ANQGSEA. J was trimmed by 6 bases and V by 7 bases; bases with no gene match: 5. Written as DNA, the CDR3 is TGCAGCGCCGGACAGGGTTCCAATGAGCAGTTCTTC. As protein: CSAGQGSNEQFF.

The chain joins TRBV7-2 to TRBJ1-1; maybe TRBD1 (5 bases). Between the trimmed V and J ends, which lost 5 bases and 1 base, there was a span of 8 bases. The CDR3 runs 13 residues. Germline V lookup: CDR1 SGHTA, CDR2 FQGNSA. The CDR3: CASSRQQNTEAFF. For the CDR3, the DNA is TGTGCCAGCAGCAGACAGCAGAACACTGAAGCTTTCTTT.

The rearrangement joins TRBV28 to TRBJ2-1, with D possibly TRBD1 on 5 matching bases. The germline gives CDR1 MDHEN, CDR2 SYDVKM. CDR3 size: 11 residues. The V end lost 7 bases, the J end lost 5 bases, and 6 bases lay between the germline ends. CDR3 sequence reads: CASKGDNEQFF. The DNA of the CDR3 is TGTGCCAGCAAAGGGGACAATGAGCAGTTCTTC.

The rearrangement joins TRBV30 to TRBJ2-2, with D maybe TRBD1 (6 bases). There are 16 residues in the CDR3. V was cut by 1 base and J by 1 base, with 13 bases left in between. Germline CDR1 and CDR2: GTSNPN and SVGIG (reference sequence). The CDR3 nucleotides read TGTGCCTGGAGTGGGATCAGGGGCTTGAACACCGGGGAGCTGTTTTTT. This codes for CAWSGIRGLNTGELFF. Looking up the rest from reference TRBV30 and TRBJ2-2 gives the full variable domain: SQTIHQWPATLVQPVGSPLSLECTVEGTSNPNLYWYRQAAGRGLQLLFYSVGIGQISSEVPQNLSASRPQDRQFILSSKKLLLSDSGFYLCAWSGIRGLNTGELFFGEGSRLTVL.

The chain employs TRBV7-9 and TRBJ1-1; TRBD1 is a possible D gene (6 bases). Trimming left V 5 bases short and J 4 bases short, with 11 bases between. The CDR3 totals 13 residues. Germline V CDR1 and CDR2: SEHNR, FQNEAQ (reference sequence). CDR3 bases: TGTGCCAGCAGCGAGGGGGGGGGCACTGAAGCTTTCTTT. It yields the protein CASSEGGGTEAFF.

The chain joins TRBV5-4 to TRBJ2-1; 10 nucleotides match TRBD2. V gave up 2 bases and J gave up 10 bases; unmatched junction bases: 9. Germline V gives CDR1 SGHNT, CDR2 YYREEE (reference sequence). This CDR3 spans 15 amino acids. The CDR3 DNA is TGTGCCAGCAGCTTCCAGCTAGCGGGAGTACTAGAGCAGTTCTTC. As protein: CASSFQLAGVLEQFF.

The chain has TRBV27 and TRBJ2-7; weak D call: TRBD1 (6 bases). V lost 5 bases and J 4 bases, leaving 30 bases between the germline ends. The CDR3 loop spans 19 amino acids. In germline, CDR1 is MNHEY, CDR2 SMNVEV (reference sequence). DNA for the CDR3: TGTGCCAGCAGTGAACACACAGGGTCTTTCTCCGAAAAGGGTTACGAGCAGTACTTC. Encoded protein: CASSEHTGSFSEKGYEQYF.